Presented here are 5 T cell receptor beta chains from one specimen sequenced in a study of T-cell reconstitution after alpha-beta-depleted transplantation in children. This sample's TCRbeta library carried unique molecular identifier barcodes. Each CDR3 protein is one row after TCRdb ran MiXCR on the PCR reads. The sample includes approximately 170,000 distinct CDR3 sequences, 11% of them seen just once. The input for sequencing was PBMCs, taken before TCRalphabeta/CD19-depleted stem cell transplant. The receptors originated from a boy aged 2 to 9 with acute myeloid leukemia, due to receive a stem cell transplant.

The rearrangement links TRBV21-1 to TRBJ2-4. TRBV21-1 has pseudogene status. The CDR3 runs 17 residues. This CDR3 is CASSKGSTGLAKNIQYF. Written as DNA, the CDR3 is TGTGCCAGCAGCAAAGGTAGTACAGGGCTAGCCAAAAACATTCAGTACTTC.

The sample holds many counts of this clonotype. As DNA, the CDR3 is TGCAGTGCTAGGCGCAGGGCGGCGAACACCGGGGAGCTGTTTTTT. It yields the protein CSARRRAANTGELFF. The chain links TRBV20-1 to TRBJ2-2, with a possible D match to TRBD1 (5 bases). CDR1 DFQATT and CDR2 SNEGSKA come from the germline V gene (reference sequence). The V gene lost 3 bases and the J gene lost 0 bases, with 11 bases spanning the gap. This CDR3 is built from 15 residues.

This clonotype appeared many times. The V call is TRBV5-1, the J call TRBJ1-1, with D possibly being TRBD1 (6 bases). CDR1 and CDR2 (germline): SGHRS, YFSETQ. The V gene lost 2 bases and the J gene lost 1 base, with 12 bases spanning the gap. This CDR3 is built from 15 residues. The CDR3 loop is CASSFGGPRNTEAFF. DNA for the CDR3: TGCGCCAGCAGCTTCGGGGGGCCAAGGAACACTGAAGCTTTCTTT.

As for this clonotype: With a much larger clone just one base away, this may be a read error. The chain recombines TRBV12-3 or TRBV12-4 with TRBJ1-5; D is unclear. This CDR3 contains 13 residues. V was shortened by 4 bases and J by 5 bases, with 9 bases between the two germline ends. The CDR3 region is CASSSDNYQPQHF. CDR3 DNA sequence: TGTGCCAGCAGTTCAGACAACTATCAGCCCCAGCATTTT.

Many counts were recorded for this clonotype. This chain uses TRBV7-6 with TRBJ2-3, with 8 bases lining up with TRBD2. The CDR3 is 13 amino acids. Looked up from germline, CDR1 is SGHVS and CDR2 is FNYEAQ. With 5 bases clipped from V and 6 bases from J, the junction kept 4 bases outside the gene matches. In nucleotides, the CDR3 is TGTGCCAGCAGCCAAATAGCGGGGGATACGCAGTATTTT. As protein: CASSQIAGDTQYF.